Presented here are 22 T cell receptor beta chains from one specimen sequenced in a study of molecular identifiers for immune sequencing clone quantification (dated by TCRdb to 2017 to 2018). Library preparation was by PCR. Sequenced using an Illumina HiSeq 4000. The public reads were reprocessed in TCRdb via fastp at Q25 and MiXCR, keeping in-frame beta chains. Each CDR3 protein gets just one entry, which takes the most common genes and DNA from the rows behind it. In this sample the table shows tens of thousands of distinct CDR3 sequences, 15% to 20% of which occur a single time. The biggest ten clones account for over 1.1% of the sample. The sample comprised naive CD8+ T cells from blood, with Jurkat cell RNA spiked in. What the cell subset or site label conveys for this sample: FACS-sorted CD8+CD4-CCR7+CD45RA+ naive T cells. The receptors shown here come from a human donor in good health. Some libraries in this study had Jurkat cell RNA spiked in.

This clonotype was counted many times. The chain has TRBV27 and TRBJ1-5, with D tentatively TRBD1 (6 bases). CDR1 and CDR2 from the germline V gene are MNHEY and SMNVEV (reference sequence). V shed 6 bases and J shed 1 base, with 10 bases lying between them. The CDR3 is made up of 14 amino acids. Here the CDR3 DNA reads TGTGCCAGCAGACGGGGGCTGAGCAATCAGCCCCAGCATTTT. Amino acids: CASRRGLSNQPQHF.

This chain connects TRBV7-9 to TRBJ2-4, with 8 bases matching TRBD1. From germline, CDR1 is SEHNR and CDR2 FQNEAQ (reference sequence). The V gene end was trimmed by 5 bases and the J gene end by 0 bases; junction bases not matched to a gene: 12. The CDR3 is 18 amino acids. The CDR3 reads CASSPPTDRGLAKNIQYF. DNA of the CDR3: TGTGCCAGCAGCCCCCCAACCGACAGGGGCCTAGCCAAAAACATTCAGTACTTC.

As to this clonotype: Lacking the conserved final phenylalanine or tryptophan, this CDR3 likely reflects a read error. The V gene is TRBV15, the J gene TRBJ2-1; 8 nucleotides match TRBD2. Germline V gene lookup returns CDR1 LNHNV and CDR2 YYDKDF (reference sequence). The CDR3 spans 14 residues. J was trimmed by 7 bases and V by 0 bases; bases with no gene match: 2. The CDR3 here is CATSRELAVNEQFS. The CDR3 DNA reads TGTGCCACCAGCAGAGAACTAGCGGTGAATGAGCAGTTCTCC.

CDR3 sequence reads: CAWSGLRYEQYF. CDR3 nucleotides: TGTGCCTGGAGTGGACTCCGCTACGAGCAGTACTTC. The chain carries TRBV30 and TRBJ2-7; D remains ambiguous. Germline lookup yields CDR1 GTSNPN and CDR2 SVGIG (reference sequence). V was pared by 1 base and J by 3 bases, with 7 bases between. CDR3 size: 12 residues.

About this clonotype itself: A much larger clonotype is one base distant, so this may be a read error. The J gene is TRBJ2-1, the V gene TRBV30; D possibly corresponds to TRBD2 (6 bases). The germline V gene has CDR1 GTSNPN and CDR2 SVGIG (reference sequence). This CDR3 has 13 amino acids. CDR3 nucleotides: TGTGCTTCACCGGGACTGGAATACAATGAGCAGTTCTTC. The encoded protein is CASPGLEYNEQFF.

The table lists this clonotype with many counts. The chain uses TRBV4-3 and TRBJ2-3; D is ambiguous. This CDR3 is 15 amino acids long. CDR1 LGHNA and CDR2 YSLEER come from the germline V gene. Between the trimmed V and J ends, which lost 1 base and 4 bases, there was a span of 12 bases. The CDR3 nucleotides are TGCGCCAGCAGCCAAGTCTTTGGCCCCCCAGATACGCAGTATTTT. Amino acid sequence: CASSQVFGPPDTQYF.

This chain uses TRBV28 with TRBJ1-2; no clear D. The V end lost 5 bases, the J end lost 4 bases, and 8 bases lay between the germline ends. Germline V lookup: CDR1 MDHEN, CDR2 SYDVKM. The CDR3 consists of 12 residues. The CDR3 DNA follows: TGTGCCAGCAGTCCAACTCCCTATGGCTACACCTTC. It yields the protein CASSPTPYGYTF.

This clonotype was detected many times. The chain couples TRBV6-5 to TRBJ1-5; the match to TRBD1 covers 8 bases. After removal of 6 bases from V and 4 bases from J, the junction contained 5 bases not matched to a gene. The CDR3 totals 14 residues. Germline CDR1 is MNHEY and CDR2 is SVGAGI. The CDR3 is CASSSGQENQPQHF. As DNA, the CDR3 is TGTGCCAGCAGCTCGGGACAGGAAAATCAGCCCCAGCATTTT.

Concerning this clonotype: The junction and the germline gene differ at one end; a read error may be behind it. This chain connects TRBV28 to TRBJ2-5, with no clear D. CDR3 length: 15 amino acids. The V gene's germline CDR1 is MDHEN and CDR2 SYDVKM. This chain's CDR3 is CASSPPLGSQETRYF. CDR3 DNA sequence: TGTGCCAGCAGTCCCCCGTTAGGAAGTCAAGAGACCCGGTACTTC.

Points on this clonotype: One end of the junction varies from germline; a read error may be responsible. The chain links TRBV27 to TRBJ2-3; the D gene is possibly TRBD1 (6 bases). Germline assignment: CDR1 MNHEY and CDR2 SMNVEV (reference sequence). This CDR3 has 17 amino acids. For the CDR3, the DNA is TGTGCCAGCAGTCCAGGGGACGGGCCGCCTAGCACAGATACGCAGTGTTTT. Translation gives CASSPGDGPPSTDTQCF.

This clonotype was recorded at least ten times. The chain links TRBV4-3 to TRBJ2-3; 16 nucleotides line up with TRBD2. Losses at the gene ends were 1 base for V and 4 bases for J; bases not matched to a gene: 8. The CDR3 has 19 amino acids. The germline V gene has CDR1 LGHNA and CDR2 YSLEER. In DNA, the CDR3 is TGCGCCAGCAGCCAAGGGGGGACTAGCGGGAGGGTCTTCGCAGATACGCAGTATTTT. This gives the protein CASSQGGTSGRVFADTQYF.

This clonotype has at least ten counts. The chain joins TRBV7-9 to TRBJ2-3; tentatively, D is TRBD1 (5 bases). Germline V lookup: CDR1 SEHNR, CDR2 FQNEAQ (reference sequence). The CDR3 is 15 amino acids. Trimming pared 2 bases from V and 6 bases from J, leaving 15 bases between. The CDR3 region has the DNA TGTGCCAGCAGCTTACTGGGTAATGGGGCTGATACGCAGTATTTT. It is translated as CASSLLGNGADTQYF.

This clonotype was picked up many times. The V gene is TRBV4-1, the J gene TRBJ2-2; 7 positions match TRBD1. This CDR3 comprises 16 residues. With 5 bases clipped from V and 3 bases from J, the junction kept 9 bases outside the gene matches. The germline CDR1 and CDR2 sequences are MGHRA and YSYEKL. The CDR3 is CASSDRVTLDTGELFF. The CDR3 nucleotides are TGCGCCAGCAGCGACAGGGTCACGCTTGACACCGGGGAGCTGTTTTTT.

For this clonotype: Likely a read error: the CDR3 ends without its conserved phenylalanine or tryptophan. This rearrangement joins TRBV11-2 to TRBJ2-7; no clear D. The CDR3 covers 16 residues. The V gene's germline CDR1 is SGHAT and CDR2 FQNNGV. Between the trimmed V and J ends, which lost 4 bases and 2 bases, there was a span of 18 bases. In nucleotides, the CDR3 is TGTGCCAGCAGCTCCTACCTTGACACCGGCGCCTACGAGCAGTACCTC. Its protein is CASSSYLDTGAYEQYL.

With respect to this clonotype: A much larger clonotype is one base distant, so this may be a read error. The chain recombines TRBV20-1 with TRBJ2-1; D possibly corresponds to TRBD2 (6 bases). The V end lost 7 bases, the J end lost 5 bases, and 6 bases lay between the germline ends. CDR1 is DFQATT and CDR2 is SNEGSKA in the germline V gene (reference sequence). CDR3 length: 10 amino acids. The CDR3 DNA reads TGCAGTGGGGGGGACAATGAGCAGTTCTTC. The encoded protein is CSGGDNEQFF.

Concerning this clonotype itself: This may stem from a read error, because a much larger clone lies one nucleotide away. The J gene is TRBJ1-1, the V gene TRBV5-6, with 7 positions matching TRBD1. This CDR3 is built from 15 residues. Germline trimming cut 7 bases from V and 3 bases from J; bases unmatched to any gene: 12. Germline CDR1 and CDR2: SGHDT and YYEEEE. The CDR3 is CASEIQGSWYTEAFF. The CDR3 nucleotides are TGTGCCAGCGAAATACAGGGGAGTTGGTACACTGAAGCTTTCTTT.

Details on this clonotype: In this CDR3 the conserved last residue, phenylalanine or tryptophan, is missing, so a read error is likely. This chain links TRBV7-6 with TRBJ2-7; 10 bases align to TRBD2. The germline V gene has CDR1 SGHVS and CDR2 FNYEAQ. With 2 bases clipped from V and 0 bases from J, the junction kept 4 bases outside the gene matches. The CDR3 runs to 16 residues. The CDR3 loop is CASSLRASGSSYEQYL. DNA for the CDR3: TGTGCCAGCAGCTTACGGGCTAGCGGGAGCTCCTACGAGCAGTACCTC.

This clonotype has just a few counts. CDR3 residues: CASSLVGRGETQYF. Written as DNA, the CDR3 is TGTGCCAGCAGTTTAGTGGGGCGCGGGGAGACCCAGTACTTC. This chain links TRBV27 with TRBJ2-5; D assignment may be TRBD1 or TRBD2 (5 bases each). The V gene's germline CDR1 is MNHEY and CDR2 SMNVEV (reference sequence). The ends were cut back, 2 bases at V and 5 bases at J, with 12 bases in the middle. The length of the CDR3 is 14 residues.

A few counts support this clonotype. The gene calls are TRBV4-1 and TRBJ2-3; 10 bases are shared with TRBD2. Germline assignment: CDR1 MGHRA and CDR2 YSYEKL. V lost 5 bases to trimming and J lost 7 bases; unmatched junction nucleotides: 9. The CDR3 is made up of 15 amino acids. The CDR3 is CASSGLAGVGNTQYF. Written as DNA, the CDR3 is TGCGCCAGCAGCGGTCTAGCGGGAGTGGGGAATACGCAGTATTTT.

This clonotype was seen repeatedly, ten times or more. In nucleotides, the CDR3 is TGTGCCAGCAGTTTAGACGTAGCGGGTGCAGATACGCAGTATTTT. Translated, it gives CASSLDVAGADTQYF. The chain carries TRBV28 and TRBJ2-3; 7 bases line up with TRBD2. The germline V gene has CDR1 MDHEN and CDR2 SYDVKM. With 2 bases clipped from V and 4 bases from J, the junction kept 6 bases outside the gene matches. The CDR3 runs to 15 residues.

The table lists this clonotype with many counts. The chain couples TRBV7-9 to TRBJ2-1; D not certain. CDR1 SEHNR and CDR2 FQNEAQ come from the germline V gene (reference sequence). The CDR3 has 16 residues. Trimming pared 1 base from V and 3 bases from J, leaving 13 bases between. CDR3 nucleotides: TGTGCCAGCAGCTTAGTCGTTGGCGGCCTCTACAATGAGCAGTTCTTC. This translates into CASSLVVGGLYNEQFF.

On this clonotype: A much larger clonotype is one base distant, so this may be a read error. DNA of the CDR3: TGTGCCAGCAGCGAAGGACAGGGTGGCCATCAGCCCCAGCATTTT. This encodes CASSEGQGGHQPQHF. V is TRBV11-2 and J is TRBJ1-5, with 8 bases fitting TRBD1. The CDR3 runs to 15 residues. Trimming removed 5 bases from V and 5 bases from J; junction bases left unmatched: 8. Per germline, CDR1 SGHAT and CDR2 FQNNGV. Filled out from reference TRBV11-2 and TRBJ1-5, the complete variable domain reads EAGVAQSPRYKIIEKRQSVAFWCNPISGHATLYWYQQILGQGPKLLIQFQNNGVVDDSQLPKDRFSAERLKGVDSTLKIQPAKLEDSAVYLCASSEGQGGHQPQHFGDGTRLSIL.